The T cell receptor (beta chain) described here comes from a study of OX40 agonist ivuxolimab in advanced cancers. CDR3 size: 14 residues. Germline V lookup: CDR1 LNHDA, CDR2 SQIVND (reference sequence). Trimming took 5 bases from V and 6 from J; bases not matched to a gene: 5. This table comes from immunoSEQ multiplex PCR, and its TCRdb copy is limited to in-frame clones, with some not included. The sample contains almost 85,000 clones, 86% of which appear only once. The receptor's source is an adult with an advanced solid tumor such as melanoma, head and neck, liver or kidney cancer. The chain carries TRBV19 and TRBJ1-5; 9 positions match TRBD1. The sample consisted of CD4+ or CD8+ T cells sorted from blood, taken in a trial of the OX40 agonist ivuxolimab. The CDR3 DNA sequence: TGTGCCAGTAGTGACAGGGGGGAGATTCAGCCCCAGCATTTT. Its protein is CASSDRGEIQPQHF.